This TCR beta chain was found in a study of cytomegalovirus exposure and HLA in healthy donors. Study details: An earlier analysis identified 110 million or so unique TCR beta sequences in 150 million to 200 million T cells. Notes on the study in general: V- and J-gene trimming in TCR beta was tied to a missense DCLRE1C variant by an analysis performed later.

With regard to this clone: What it binds is not known.

The PCR had 60 Vbeta and 13 Jbeta primers. Produced via immunoSEQ multiplex PCR; TCRdb's table is partial and in-frame only. The data contain over 100,000 clones, around 85% of them singletons. The sample taken for sequencing was PBMCs. This clonotype was obtained from a man aged 25-45 years in good health and CMV-seronegative.

This CDR3 reads CASTTLSRGSRGEQFF. CDR3 DNA sequence: TGTGCCAGCACCACCCTGTCTAGGGGCTCTCGTGGGGAGCAGTTCTTC. J is TRBJ2-1 and V is TRBV7-8; the D gene is possibly TRBD1 (5 bases). The CDR3 has 16 residues. Germline V CDR1 and CDR2: SGHVS, FQNEAQ. V shed 7 bases and J shed 10 bases, with 26 bases lying between them.